The sequence of this TCR beta chain was determined in a study of radiotherapy plus CTLA-4 blockade in lung cancer. The protocol was immunoSEQ multiplex PCR, while the TCRdb copy is restricted to in-frame clones and leaves out a portion. This table has about 97,000 clones, around 79% appearing once. Study-wide findings and caveats: After treatment with radiotherapy plus ipilimumab, TCR clones that came from the tumor expanded in blood.

As for this clone: What it binds is unknown.

This TCR was recovered from a human donor with non-small cell lung cancer who had a partial response to radiotherapy plus ipilimumab. Some clones in this sample may be carry-over from other donors' samples. Sequenced here: peripheral blood, sampled from a patient treated with radiotherapy plus ipilimumab.

This CDR3 is CASSLLDADTQYF. As DNA, the CDR3 is TGTGCCAGCAGCTTACTAGATGCAGATACGCAGTATTTT. The V and J genes are TRBV7-2 and TRBJ2-3; D is uncertain. In germline, CDR1 is SGHTA, CDR2 FQGNSA. The CDR3 totals 13 residues. V was cut by 2 bases and J by 4 bases, with 7 bases left in between.